This is a list of T cell receptor beta chains from one sample in a study of T-cell reconstitution after alpha-beta-depleted transplantation in children. Using its own MiXCR run on the PCR reads, TCRdb lists one record per CDR3 protein. The data contain about 500,000 distinct CDR3 sequences, roughly 10% of them singletons. Here the sequenced sample was PBMCs, mostly from graft donor cells, taken 180 days after TCRalphabeta/CD19-depleted stem cell transplant. The source of these receptors is a female patient aged 2-10 years who had a stem cell transplant for aplastic anemia, so the T cells may come from the graft donor. Both conserved end residues are part of each CDR3. Fields, in order: J gene, V gene, D gene, clone size, CDR3 protein, CDR3 DNA. The D gene is left open where the match is weak. The size of a clone is reported for some rows only, either as once, few or many, or as a class for expanded clones.

TRBJ2-7,TRBV20-1,.,.,CSARDRSRPYEQYF,TGCAGTGCTAGAGATAGATCTCGACCCTACGAGCAGTACTTC
TRBJ2-1,TRBV2,.,.,CASSAFNEQFF,TGTGCCAGCAGTGCTTTCAATGAGCAGTTCTTC
TRBJ2-1,TRBV4-2,TRBD2,few,CASSPTASGPYNEQFF,TGTGCCAGCAGCCCGACAGCTAGCGGTCCTTATAATGAGCAGTTCTTC
TRBJ2-3,TRBV12-3/TRBV12-4,TRBD2,few,CASSWQLAVPTDTQYF,TGTGCCAGCAGTTGGCAACTAGCGGTACCCACAGATACGCAGTATTTT
TRBJ1-1,TRBV29-1,.,many,CSVEGGFREAFF,TGCAGCGTTGAAGGCGGATTTCGTGAAGCTTTCTTT
TRBJ2-1,TRBV10-3,.,.,CAISAQSPYNEQFF,TGTGCCATCAGTGCCCAGAGCCCCTACAATGAGCAGTTCTTC
TRBJ1-5,TRBV29-1,.,many,CSVAGGIYQPQHF,TGCAGCGTGGCGGGGGGGATCTATCAGCCCCAGCATTTT
TRBJ2-3,TRBV29-1,.,.,CSVDADVGTDTQYF,TGCAGCGTTGATGCGGACGTGGGCACAGATACGCAGTATTTT
TRBJ1-6,TRBV4-2,TRBD1,few,CASSQDRGRPLHF,TGTGCCAGCAGCCAGGACAGGGGGCGACCCCTCCACTTT
TRBJ2-1,TRBV4-3,.,.,CASSQVPHLDNEQFF,TGCGCCAGCAGCCAAGTTCCCCATCTAGACAATGAGCAGTTCTTC
TRBJ1-6,TRBV20-1,.,few,CSATAPGTHSPLHF,TGCAGTGCTACCGCCCCGGGGACGCATTCACCCCTCCACTTT
TRBJ1-2,TRBV28,.,many,CASSLSDYGYTF,TGTGCCAGCAGTTTATCTGACTATGGCTACACCTTC
TRBJ1-5,TRBV19,.,.,CASRRKGYSNQPQHF,TGTGCCAGTAGAAGAAAGGGATATAGCAATCAGCCCCAGCATTTT
TRBJ1-3,TRBV7-2,.,many,CASSPRGDRLFSGNTIYF,TGTGCCAGCAGCCCCCGGGGCGACAGGCTCTTCTCTGGAAACACCATATATTTT
TRBJ2-5,TRBV9,.,few,CASSVEGVGSSTQETQYF,TGTGCCAGCAGCGTAGAAGGGGTGGGTAGCTCCACCCAAGAGACCCAGTACTTC
TRBJ2-1,TRBV18,TRBD2,few,CASSERTSGRAFDEQFF,TGTGCCAGCTCAGAAAGGACTAGCGGGAGGGCGTTCGATGAGCAGTTCTTC
TRBJ1-1,TRBV29-1,.,.,CSVGRDYTEAFF,TGCAGCGTTGGACGGGATTACACTGAAGCTTTCTTT
TRBJ1-2,TRBV6-1,.,few,CASSDDRNYGYTF,TGTGCCAGCAGTGATGACAGGAACTATGGCTACACCTTC
TRBJ2-5,TRBV18,.,.,CASSPRFQGETQYF,TGTGCCAGCTCACCACGTTTCCAGGGTGAGACCCAGTACTTC
TRBJ2-3,TRBV5-5,.,few,CASRPFVRDTTDTQYF,TGTGCCAGCAGGCCCTTCGTTCGGGACACCACAGATACGCAGTATTTT
TRBJ2-2,TRBV4-3,.,many,CASSQEGTRELFF,TGCGCCAGCAGCCAAGAAGGGACTCGGGAGCTGTTTTTT
TRBJ2-2,TRBV6-5,.,.,CASSIRAGELFF,TGTGCCAGCAGCATCCGGGCCGGGGAGCTGTTTTTT
TRBJ2-1,TRBV7-3,TRBD2,.,CASSLSRTSGTTTGYNEQFF,TGTGCCAGCAGCTTAAGTCGGACTAGCGGGACTACTACGGGTTACAATGAGCAGTTCTTC
TRBJ2-7,TRBV15,.,few,CATSKEGANRYEQYF,TGTGCCACCAGCAAGGAGGGGGCAAACAGGTACGAGCAGTACTTC
TRBJ1-6,TRBV15,.,.,CATSRKQTSPLHF,TGTGCCACCAGCAGAAAGCAAACTTCACCCCTCCACTTT
TRBJ2-5,TRBV10-2,.,few,CASETGGPGETQYF,TGCGCCAGCGAGACTGGAGGGCCGGGAGAGACCCAGTACTTC
TRBJ2-3,TRBV6-5,.,many,CASSYGSSTDTQYF,TGTGCCAGCAGTTACGGGTCTAGCACAGATACGCAGTATTTT
TRBJ2-7,TRBV5-4,TRBD1,.,CASSSFRDRGNEQYF,TGTGCCAGCAGCTCTTTCCGGGACAGGGGGAACGAGCAGTACTTC
TRBJ2-1,TRBV5-1,.,.,CASSSNNDQFF,TGCGCCAGCAGCTCCAACAATGACCAGTTCTTC
TRBJ2-1,TRBV20-1,TRBD2,few,CSARDLAGGIHNEQFF,TGCAGTGCTAGAGATCTAGCGGGAGGGATCCACAATGAGCAGTTCTTC
TRBJ2-3,TRBV10-1,TRBD2,many,CASSEVGTSTDTQYF,TGCGCCAGCAGTGAGGTCGGGACTAGCACGGATACGCAGTATTTT
TRBJ2-5,TRBV10-3,.,.,CAIALAGGAETQYF,TGTGCCATCGCCCTGGCAGGGGGGGCAGAGACCCAGTACTTC
TRBJ2-3,TRBV29-1,TRBD1,.,CSVEPRQGITDTQYF,TGCAGCGTTGAACCTAGACAGGGGATCACAGATACGCAGTATTTT
TRBJ2-5,TRBV29-1,TRBD2,few,CSVSGSTSRQETQYF,TGCAGCGTCTCCGGTTCGACTAGCCGACAAGAGACCCAGTACTTC
TRBJ1-1,TRBV29-1,.,few,CSVPGPPNTEAFF,TGCAGCGTTCCCGGGCCACCCAACACTGAAGCTTTCTTT
TRBJ2-2,TRBV7-2,.,few,CASSFLVTGELFF,TGTGCCAGCAGCTTTCTAGTCACCGGGGAGCTGTTTTTT
TRBJ2-7,TRBV29-1,.,few,CSVVDVEGADLSYEQYF,TGCAGCGTTGTGGATGTGGAGGGGGCGGATCTCTCCTACGAGCAGTACTTC
TRBJ1-2,TRBV5-6,.,.,CASSLGIRYGYTF,TGTGCCAGCAGCCTCGGTATACGTTATGGCTACACCTTC
TRBJ2-1,TRBV7-7,.,many,CASSLYSGRTYNEQFF,TGTGCCAGCAGCTTATATTCGGGACGGACCTACAATGAGCAGTTCTTC
TRBJ2-5,TRBV11-3,TRBD2,.,CATSLAGEETQYF,TGTGCCACCTCATTAGCGGGAGAAGAGACCCAGTACTTC
TRBJ2-2,TRBV12-3/TRBV12-4,.,few,CASSYRVGELFF,TGTGCCAGCAGTTACAGGGTCGGGGAGCTGTTTTTT
TRBJ2-3,TRBV7-2,.,.,CASSLKTLGDTQYF,TGTGCCAGCAGCTTAAAGACCCTCGGCGATACGCAGTATTTT
TRBJ1-2,TRBV20-1,.,few,CSARDWEGPYGYTF,TGCAGTGCTAGAGATTGGGAGGGACCCTATGGCTACACCTTC
TRBJ2-1,TRBV5-1,.,few,CASSSDGDSYNEQFF,TGCGCCAGCAGCTCGGACGGGGACTCCTACAATGAGCAGTTCTTC
TRBJ2-6,TRBV5-1,.,few,CASSLAGQFSGANVLTF,TGCGCCAGCAGCTTGGCCGGACAGTTCTCTGGGGCCAACGTCCTGACTTTC
TRBJ2-1,TRBV4-3,.,few,CASSQTFGSYNEQFF,TGCGCCAGCAGCCAAACTTTCGGATCCTACAATGAGCAGTTCTTC
TRBJ2-5,TRBV29-1,.,.,CSVGLTGVRETQYF,TGCAGCGTTGGACTCACGGGAGTAAGGGAGACCCAGTACTTC
TRBJ2-5,TRBV5-1,.,few,CASSGGPGGQETQYF,TGCGCCAGCAGCGGGGGGCCAGGGGGTCAAGAGACCCAGTACTTC
TRBJ1-2,TRBV7-9,.,few,CASSPLRDTQPLYGYTF,TGTGCCAGCAGCCCCCTCCGGGACACCCAACCGCTTTATGGCTACACCTTC
TRBJ2-3,TRBV28,.,.,CASSLARLVTSTDTQYF,TGTGCCAGCAGTTTAGCGAGACTAGTAACTTCCACAGATACGCAGTATTTT
TRBJ1-2,TRBV5-1,TRBD1,.,CASSDTGQGMGYGYTF,TGCGCCAGCAGCGATACGGGACAGGGGATGGGGTATGGCTACACCTTC
TRBJ1-5,TRBV5-6,.,.,CASSPRGGPQHF,TGTGCCAGCAGCCCAAGAGGGGGGCCCCAGCATTTT
TRBJ2-2,TRBV11-1,.,.,CASSGSRGRTGELFF,TGTGCCAGCAGCGGCAGCAGGGGTAGGACCGGGGAGCTGTTTTTT
TRBJ2-3,TRBV7-9,TRBD2,few,CASSPTVAGDQDTQYF,TGTGCCAGCAGCCCAACGGTGGCGGGAGATCAAGATACGCAGTATTTT
TRBJ2-1,TRBV12-3/TRBV12-4,TRBD2,few,CASSRSGRYYNEQFF,TGTGCCAGCAGTAGAAGCGGGAGGTACTACAATGAGCAGTTCTTC
TRBJ1-5,TRBV27,.,.,CASSHLGPTSNQPQHF,TGTGCCAGCAGTCACTTGGGACCGACTAGCAATCAGCCCCAGCATTTT
TRBJ1-5,TRBV3-1,.,few,CASSQDGRSNQPQHF,TGTGCCAGCAGCCAAGATGGCAGAAGCAATCAGCCCCAGCATTTT
TRBJ2-2,TRBV18,.,few,CASSLSPAHTGELFF,TGTGCCAGCTCACTTTCGCCGGCCCACACCGGGGAGCTGTTTTTT